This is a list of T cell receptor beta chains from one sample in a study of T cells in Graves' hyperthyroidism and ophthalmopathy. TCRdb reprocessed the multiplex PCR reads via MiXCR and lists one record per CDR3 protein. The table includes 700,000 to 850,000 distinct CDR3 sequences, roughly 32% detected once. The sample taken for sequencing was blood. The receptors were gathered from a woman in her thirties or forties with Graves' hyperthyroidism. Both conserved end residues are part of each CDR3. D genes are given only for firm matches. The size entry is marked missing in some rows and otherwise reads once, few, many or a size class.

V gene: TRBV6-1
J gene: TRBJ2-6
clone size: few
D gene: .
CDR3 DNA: TGTGCCAGCAGTTACTCGGCGGTGAGCTCTGGGGCCAACGTCCTGACTTTC
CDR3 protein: CASSYSAVSSGANVLTF

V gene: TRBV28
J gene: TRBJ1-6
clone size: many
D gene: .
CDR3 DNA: TGTGCCAGCAGTTTTAGGAGTTCACCCCTCCACTTT
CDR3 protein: CASSFRSSPLHF

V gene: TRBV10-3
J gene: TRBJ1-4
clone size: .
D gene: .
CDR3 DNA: TGTGCCATCAGTGCGTCGGGCGATGAAAAACTGTTTTTT
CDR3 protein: CAISASGDEKLFF

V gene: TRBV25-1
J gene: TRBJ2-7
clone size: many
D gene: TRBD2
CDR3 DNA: TGTGCCAGCAGTCAACCCATAGCGGGAGGGCACGACGAGCAGTACTTC
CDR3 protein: CASSQPIAGGHDEQYF

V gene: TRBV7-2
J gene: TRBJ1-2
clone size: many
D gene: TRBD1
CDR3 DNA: TGTGCCAGCAGCACGGGGACAGCCCCAACAATATCCTTC
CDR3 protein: CASSTGTAPTISF

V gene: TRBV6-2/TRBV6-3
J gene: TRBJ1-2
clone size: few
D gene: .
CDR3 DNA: TGTGCCAGCACCGATTCAGTGGGCTACACCTTC
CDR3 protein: CASTDSVGYTF

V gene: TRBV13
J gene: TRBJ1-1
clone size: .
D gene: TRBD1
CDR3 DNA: TGTGCCAGCAGCCAGGGGGCAGAGACTGAAGCTTTCTTT
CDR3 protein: CASSQGAETEAFF

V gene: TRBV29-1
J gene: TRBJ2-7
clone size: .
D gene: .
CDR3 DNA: TGCAGCGCCGTGGGGGGATACGAGCAGTACTTC
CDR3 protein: CSAVGGYEQYF

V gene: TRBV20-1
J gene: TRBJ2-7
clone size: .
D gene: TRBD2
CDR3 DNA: TGCAGTGCTAGAGGTCTCAATTATGGCGGGGGGGCCTACGAGCAGTACTTC
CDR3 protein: CSARGLNYGGGAYEQYF

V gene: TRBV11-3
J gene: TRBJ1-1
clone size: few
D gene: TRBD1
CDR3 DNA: TGTGCCAGCAGCTTTTCCAGGGGACAGGCAATGAACACTGAAGCTTTCTTT
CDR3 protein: CASSFSRGQAMNTEAFF

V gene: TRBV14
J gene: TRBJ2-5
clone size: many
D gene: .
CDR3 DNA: TGTGCCAGCAGCCAAGTGTCCTATTCGGAGACCCAGTACTTC
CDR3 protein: CASSQVSYSETQYF

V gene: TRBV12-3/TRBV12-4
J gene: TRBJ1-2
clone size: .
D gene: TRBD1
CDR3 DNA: TGTGCCAGCAGCCCCGCCTATCACAGGGGCAGCGGCTATGGCTACACCTTC
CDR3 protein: CASSPAYHRGSGYGYTF

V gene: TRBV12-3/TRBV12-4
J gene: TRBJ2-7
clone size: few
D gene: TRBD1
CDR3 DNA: TGTGCCAGCAGTTCCAGGACAGGGAGAACCTACGAGCAGTACTTC
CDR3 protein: CASSSRTGRTYEQYF

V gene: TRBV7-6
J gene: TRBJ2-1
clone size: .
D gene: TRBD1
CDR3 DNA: TGTGCTAGCAGCTCGGACAGGGGAAATGAGCAGTTCTTC
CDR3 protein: CASSSDRGNEQFF

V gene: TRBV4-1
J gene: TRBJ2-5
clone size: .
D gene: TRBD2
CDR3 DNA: TGCGCCAGCAGCCAACATTTTGGGACTAGCCAAGAGACCCAGTACTTC
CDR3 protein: CASSQHFGTSQETQYF

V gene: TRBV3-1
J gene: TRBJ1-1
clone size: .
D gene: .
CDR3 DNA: TGTGCCAGCAGCCAAGGGCAGGGGTCGATGAACACTGAAGCTTTCTTT
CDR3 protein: CASSQGQGSMNTEAFF

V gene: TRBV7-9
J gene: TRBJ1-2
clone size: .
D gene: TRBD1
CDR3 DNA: TGTGCCAGCAGCCAATCGACAGGGGTATTGTATGGCTACACCTTC
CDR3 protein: CASSQSTGVLYGYTF

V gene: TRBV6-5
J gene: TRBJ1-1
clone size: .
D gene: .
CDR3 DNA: TGTGCCAGCAGGAGACAATGGGGGGGGGGCGCTGAAGCTTTCTTT
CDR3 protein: CASRRQWGGGAEAFF

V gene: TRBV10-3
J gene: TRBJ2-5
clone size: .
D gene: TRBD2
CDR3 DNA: TGTGCCATCAGTGAAGGGACTAGCGGAGAGGGGACCCAGTACTTC
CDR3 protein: CAISEGTSGEGTQYF

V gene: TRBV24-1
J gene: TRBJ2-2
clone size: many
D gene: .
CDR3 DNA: TGTGCCACCAGTGATCCGGGACGGATAAACACCGGGGAGCTGTTTTTT
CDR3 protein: CATSDPGRINTGELFF

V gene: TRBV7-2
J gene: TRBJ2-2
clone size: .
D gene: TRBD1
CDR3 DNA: TGTGCCAGCAGCTGGACAGGGTTGACCGGGGAGCTGTTTTTT
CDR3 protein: CASSWTGLTGELFF

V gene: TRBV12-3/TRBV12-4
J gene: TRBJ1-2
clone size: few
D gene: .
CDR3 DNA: TGTGCCAGCAGTGCTCAGGACGGAGACTATGGCTACACCTTC
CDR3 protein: CASSAQDGDYGYTF

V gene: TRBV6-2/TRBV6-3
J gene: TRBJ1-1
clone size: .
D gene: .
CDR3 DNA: TGTGCCAGCAGTTACGATAACTTGAACACTGAAGCTTTCTTT
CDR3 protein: CASSYDNLNTEAFF

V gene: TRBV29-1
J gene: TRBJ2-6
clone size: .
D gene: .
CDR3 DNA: TGCAGCGTGCAACTAGAGGACTCTGGGGCCAACGTCCTGACTTTC
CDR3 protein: CSVQLEDSGANVLTF

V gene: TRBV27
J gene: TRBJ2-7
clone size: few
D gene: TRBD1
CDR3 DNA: TGTGCCAGCAGTGGGGACAGAACCTACGAGCAGTACTTC
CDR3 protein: CASSGDRTYEQYF

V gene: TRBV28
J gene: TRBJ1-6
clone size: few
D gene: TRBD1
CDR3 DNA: TGTGCCAGCAGTTCCGGGACAGGGGGCAACTCACCCCTCCACTTT
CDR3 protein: CASSSGTGGNSPLHF

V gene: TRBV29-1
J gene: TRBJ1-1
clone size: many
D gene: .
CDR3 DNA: TGCAGCGTTGTTGGGGGGGGCACTGAAGCTTTCTTT
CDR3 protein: CSVVGGGTEAFF

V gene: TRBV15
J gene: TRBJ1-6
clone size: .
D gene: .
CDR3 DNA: TGTGCCACCAGCAGAGATCATGGGGTTAGGGGGGCGTGGGGCCAGTATAATTCACCCCTCCACTTT
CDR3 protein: CATSRDHGVRGAWGQYNSPLHF

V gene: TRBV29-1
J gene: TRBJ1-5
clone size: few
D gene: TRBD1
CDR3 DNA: TGCAGCGTCTCAGACGCAGGGGGCCCGAATCAGCCCCAGCATTTT
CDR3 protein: CSVSDAGGPNQPQHF

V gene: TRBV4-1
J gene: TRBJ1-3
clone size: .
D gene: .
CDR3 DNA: TGCGCCAGCAGCTGGGGAGTAGGAAACACCATATATTTT
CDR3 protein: CASSWGVGNTIYF

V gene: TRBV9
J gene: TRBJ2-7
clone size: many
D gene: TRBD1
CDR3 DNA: TGTGCCAGCAGCGACAACAGGGGTCCCGAGCAGTACTTC
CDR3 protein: CASSDNRGPEQYF

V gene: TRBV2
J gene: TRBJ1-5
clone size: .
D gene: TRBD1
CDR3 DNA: TGTGCCAGCAGTCGTGGGACAGGGGGCTCAAGACAGCATTTT
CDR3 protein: CASSRGTGGSRQHF

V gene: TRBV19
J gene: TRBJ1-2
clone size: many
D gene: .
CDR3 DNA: TGTGCCAGTAGTACCTCGACGAGGTGGTATGGCTACACCTTC
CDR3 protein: CASSTSTRWYGYTF

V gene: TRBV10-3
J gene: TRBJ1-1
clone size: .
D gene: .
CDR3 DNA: TGTGCCATCAGTGAGAGCAGGGGCGGCAACACTGAAGCTTTCTTT
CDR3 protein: CAISESRGGNTEAFF

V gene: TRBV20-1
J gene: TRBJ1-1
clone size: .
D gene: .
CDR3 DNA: TGCAGTGCTCCCGTGGCGGCCCTGAACACTGAAGCTTTCTTT
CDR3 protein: CSAPVAALNTEAFF

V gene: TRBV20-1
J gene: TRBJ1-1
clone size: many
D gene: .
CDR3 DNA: TGCAGTGCTAGAGACAGGGGAACTGAAGCTTTCTTT
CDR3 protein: CSARDRGTEAFF

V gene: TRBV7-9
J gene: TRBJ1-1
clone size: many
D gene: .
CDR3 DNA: TGTGCCAGCAGCCCACCCGATCGGATGAACACTGAAGCTTTCTTT
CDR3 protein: CASSPPDRMNTEAFF

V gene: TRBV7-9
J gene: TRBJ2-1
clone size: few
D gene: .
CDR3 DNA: TGTGCCAGCAGCTTAGACCACAATGAGCAGTTCTTC
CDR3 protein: CASSLDHNEQFF

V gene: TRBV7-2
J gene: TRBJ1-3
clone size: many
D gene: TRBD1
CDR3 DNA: TGTGCCAGCAGCTTAGACCAGACAGGGGCTGGAAACACCATATATTTT
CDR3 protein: CASSLDQTGAGNTIYF

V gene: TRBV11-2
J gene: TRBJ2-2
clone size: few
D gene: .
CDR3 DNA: TGTGCCAGCAATAAATTCCGGAACACCGGGGAGCTGTTTTTT
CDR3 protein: CASNKFRNTGELFF

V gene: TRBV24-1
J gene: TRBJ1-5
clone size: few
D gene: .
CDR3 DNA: TGTGCCACCAGTGATTTCGGGAATCAGCCCCAGCATTTT
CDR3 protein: CATSDFGNQPQHF

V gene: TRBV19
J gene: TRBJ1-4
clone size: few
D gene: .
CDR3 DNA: TGTGCCAGCAACTTCGGTGCAACTAATGAAAAACTGTTTTTT
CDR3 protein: CASNFGATNEKLFF

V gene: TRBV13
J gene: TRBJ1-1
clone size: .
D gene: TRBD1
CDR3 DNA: TGTGCCAGCAGTCCCGTATGGGACAGGGATCTTTTGAACACTGAAGCTTTCTTT
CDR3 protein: CASSPVWDRDLLNTEAFF

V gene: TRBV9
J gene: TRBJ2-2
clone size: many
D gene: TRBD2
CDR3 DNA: TGTGCCAGCAGCGCGGGACTAGAAGTCGGGGAGCTGTTTTTT
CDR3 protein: CASSAGLEVGELFF

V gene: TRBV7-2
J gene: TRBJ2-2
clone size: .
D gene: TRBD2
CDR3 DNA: TGTGCCAGCAGCTTAGCTCTAGCGGGGGGGCTCGGCACCGGGGAGCTGTTTTTT
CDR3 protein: CASSLALAGGLGTGELFF

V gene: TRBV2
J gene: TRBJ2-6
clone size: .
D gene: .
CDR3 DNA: TGTGCCAGCAGAGTCGGCAGGTCTGGGGCCAACGTCCTGACTTTC
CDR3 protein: CASRVGRSGANVLTF

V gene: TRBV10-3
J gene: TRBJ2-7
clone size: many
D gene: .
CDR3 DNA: TGTGCCATCAGAGACGGATTGTACGAGCAGTACTTC
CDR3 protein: CAIRDGLYEQYF

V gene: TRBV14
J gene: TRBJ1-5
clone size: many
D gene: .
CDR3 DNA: TGTGCCAGCAGCCAAGGGGGGTATCAGCCCCAGCATTTT
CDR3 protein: CASSQGGYQPQHF

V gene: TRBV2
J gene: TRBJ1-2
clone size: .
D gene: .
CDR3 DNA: TGTGCCAGCAGTGAAGGGGGTCTTCGAGGCTACACCTTC
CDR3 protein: CASSEGGLRGYTF

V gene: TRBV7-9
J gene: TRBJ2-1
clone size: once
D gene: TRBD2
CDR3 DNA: TGTGCCAGCACCGTTGGGACTAGCGGGAAGAATGAGCAGTTCTTC
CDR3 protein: CASTVGTSGKNEQFF

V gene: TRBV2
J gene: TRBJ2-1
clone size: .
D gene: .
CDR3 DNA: TGTGCCAGCAGTGACCGAGGGACCAATGAGCAGTTCTTC
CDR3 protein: CASSDRGTNEQFF

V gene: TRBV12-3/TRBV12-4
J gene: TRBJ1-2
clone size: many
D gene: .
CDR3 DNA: TGTGCCAGCAGTTTTGCGGAGGGGGGCTACACCTTC
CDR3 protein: CASSFAEGGYTF

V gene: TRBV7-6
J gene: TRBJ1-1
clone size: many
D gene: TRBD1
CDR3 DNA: TGTGCCAGCAGCTTATCAACCGGGACAGCGAACACTGAAGCTTTCTTT
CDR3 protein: CASSLSTGTANTEAFF

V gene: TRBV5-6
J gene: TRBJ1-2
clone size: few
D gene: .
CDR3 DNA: TGTGCCAGCAGGGAGGGGTCAGGGGATGGCTACACCTTC
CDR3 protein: CASREGSGDGYTF

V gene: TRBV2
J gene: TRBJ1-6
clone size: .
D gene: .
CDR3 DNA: TGTGCCAGCAGTGAACCCCCCCACTTT
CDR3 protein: CASSEPPHF